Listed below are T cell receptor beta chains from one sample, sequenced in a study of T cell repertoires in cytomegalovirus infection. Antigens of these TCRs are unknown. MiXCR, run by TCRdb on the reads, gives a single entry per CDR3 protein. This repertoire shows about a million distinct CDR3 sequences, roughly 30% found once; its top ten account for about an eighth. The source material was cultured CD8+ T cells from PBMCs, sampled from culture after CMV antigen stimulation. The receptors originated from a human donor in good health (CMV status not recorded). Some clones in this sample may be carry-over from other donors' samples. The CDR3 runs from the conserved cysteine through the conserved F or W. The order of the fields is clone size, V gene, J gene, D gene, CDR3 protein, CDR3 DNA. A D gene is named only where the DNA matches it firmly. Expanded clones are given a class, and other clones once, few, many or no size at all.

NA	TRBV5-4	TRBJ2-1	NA	CASSLRHEQFF	TGTGCCAGCAGCCTGCGCCATGAGCAGTTCTTC
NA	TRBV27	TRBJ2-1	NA	CASSDRGGDEQFF	TGTGCCAGCAGTGACCGTGGCGGCGATGAGCAGTTCTTC
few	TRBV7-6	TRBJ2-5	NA	CASTAGWGDETQYF	TGTGCCAGCACCGCGGGGTGGGGAGACGAGACCCAGTACTTC
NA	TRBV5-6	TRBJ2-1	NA	CANSLIYNEQFF	TGTGCCAACAGCTTAATCTACAATGAGCAGTTCTTC
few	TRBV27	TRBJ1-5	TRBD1	CASSLDRAGNQPQHF	TGTGCCAGCAGCCTAGACAGGGCTGGCAATCAGCCCCAGCATTTT
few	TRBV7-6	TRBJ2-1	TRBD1	CASSLAGQGARNEQFF	TGTGCCAGCAGCTTAGCAGGGCAGGGGGCGCGGAATGAGCAGTTCTTC
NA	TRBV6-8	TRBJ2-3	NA	CASSWGLDRVTDTQYF	TGTGCCAGCAGTTGGGGACTAGACAGGGTCACAGATACGCAGTATTTT
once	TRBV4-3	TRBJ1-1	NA	CANSQDHGGEAFF	TGCGCCAACAGCCAAGATCACGGAGGTGAAGCTTTCTTT
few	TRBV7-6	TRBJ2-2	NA	CASSLLTVGELFF	TGTGCCAGCAGCTTGCTTACAGTCGGGGAGCTGTTTTTT
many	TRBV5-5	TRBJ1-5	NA	CASSLGFVGSSNQPQHF	TGTGCCAGCAGCTTGGGATTTGTGGGGTCTAGCAATCAGCCCCAGCATTTT
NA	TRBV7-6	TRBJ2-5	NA	CAGRSVLRGENRETQYF	TGTGCCGGCAGAAGTGTCCTCAGGGGGGAGAATAGAGAGACCCAGTACTTC
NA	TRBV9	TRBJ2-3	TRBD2	CASSASGGITSTDTQYF	TGTGCCAGCAGCGCTAGCGGGGGGATCACTAGCACAGATACGCAGTATTTT
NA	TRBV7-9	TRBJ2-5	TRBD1	CANSNRQGPQETQYF	TGTGCCAACAGCAACAGACAGGGTCCCCAAGAGACCCAGTACTTC
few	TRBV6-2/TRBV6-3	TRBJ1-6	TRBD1	CASRPSWQGDSPLHF	TGTGCCAGCAGACCTTCGTGGCAGGGGGATTCACCCCTCCACTTT
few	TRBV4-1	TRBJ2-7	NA	CASSQDSGTLVYEQYF	TGCGCCAGCAGCCAAGATTCCGGGACCCTTGTCTACGAGCAGTACTTC
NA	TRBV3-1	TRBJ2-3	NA	CASSQGGTGTDTQYF	TGTGCCAGCAGCCAAGGGGGGACTGGCACAGATACGCAGTATTTT
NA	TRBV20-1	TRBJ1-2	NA	CSARAGPYGYTF	TGCAGTGCTAGGGCAGGGCCCTATGGCTACACCTTC
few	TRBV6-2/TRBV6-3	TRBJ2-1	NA	CASTAMTDRVEQFF	TGTGCCAGCACCGCCATGACAGACCGGGTGGAGCAGTTCTTC
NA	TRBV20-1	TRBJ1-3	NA	CSASTVSSGNTIYF	TGCAGTGCTAGCACAGTCAGCTCTGGAAACACCATATATTTT
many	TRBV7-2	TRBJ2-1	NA	CASSLNRKRYNEQFF	TGTGCCAGCAGCTTAAACAGAAAACGTTACAATGAGCAGTTCTTC
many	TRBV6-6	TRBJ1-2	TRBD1	CASSSDRDEYGYTF	TGTGCCAGCAGTTCTGACAGGGATGAATATGGCTACACCTTC
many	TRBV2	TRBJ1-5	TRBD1	CASRRQGGDNQPQHF	TGTGCCAGCAGAAGACAGGGAGGGGACAATCAGCCCCAGCATTTT
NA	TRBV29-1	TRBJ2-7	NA	CSVGRDGPYEQYF	TGCAGCGTTGGCCGGGACGGCCCCTACGAGCAGTACTTC
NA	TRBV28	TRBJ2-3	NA	CASSQDQSQDTQYF	TGTGCCAGCAGTCAGGATCAATCGCAGGATACGCAGTATTTT
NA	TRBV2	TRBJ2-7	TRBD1	CASTGGFYEQYF	TGTGCCAGCACAGGGGGATTTTACGAGCAGTACTTC
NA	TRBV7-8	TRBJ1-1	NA	CASSASGRPGPGGVEAFF	TGTGCCAGCAGCGCCTCGGGCCGCCCCGGGCCAGGTGGTGTTGAAGCTTTCTTT
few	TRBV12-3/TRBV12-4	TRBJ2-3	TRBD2	CASSFTLAGASPLGDTQYF	TGTGCCAGCAGTTTCACACTAGCGGGGGCTTCTCCCCTGGGAGATACGCAGTATTTT
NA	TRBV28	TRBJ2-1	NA	CASSFTREQFF	TGTGCCAGCAGTTTTACTCGGGAGCAGTTCTTC
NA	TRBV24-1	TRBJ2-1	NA	CATSDPHGEQFF	TGTGCCACCAGTGACCCCCACGGTGAGCAGTTCTTC
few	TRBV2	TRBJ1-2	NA	CASSEGVGGSYGYTF	TGTGCCAGCAGTGAAGGCGTGGGGGGCTCCTATGGCTACACCTTC
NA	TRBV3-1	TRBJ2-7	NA	CASSPYRTDYEQYF	TGTGCCAGCAGTCCCTACCGGACCGACTACGAGCAGTACTTC
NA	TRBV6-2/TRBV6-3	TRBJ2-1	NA	CASSYSGTSSYNEQFF	TGTGCCAGCAGTTACTCGGGGACGAGCTCCTACAATGAGCAGTTCTTC
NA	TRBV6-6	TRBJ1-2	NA	CAIGQTNYGYTF	TGTGCCATCGGACAGACTAACTATGGCTACACCTTC
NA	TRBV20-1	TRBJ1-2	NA	CSADGGLNYGYTF	TGCAGTGCAGACGGGGGTCTGAACTATGGCTACACCTTC
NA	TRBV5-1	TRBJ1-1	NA	CASSPLLAKTEAFF	TGCGCCAGCAGCCCATTATTAGCCAAGACTGAAGCTTTCTTT
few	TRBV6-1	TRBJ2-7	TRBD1	CASSWDRNRALGEQYF	TGTGCCAGCAGTTGGGACAGGAACAGGGCTCTGGGGGAGCAGTACTTC
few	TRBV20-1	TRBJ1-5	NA	CSARHRDTNQPQHF	TGCAGTGCTAGACACCGGGACACCAATCAGCCCCAGCATTTT
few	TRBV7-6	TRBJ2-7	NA	CASSASGHRSYEQYF	TGTGCCAGCAGCGCCTCGGGACACCGCTCCTACGAGCAGTACTTC
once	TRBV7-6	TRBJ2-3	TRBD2	CASSVTSSDTDTQYF	TGTGCCAGCAGCGTGACTAGCTCCGACACAGATACGCAGTATTTT
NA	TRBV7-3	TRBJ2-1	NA	CASSLTPTDEQFF	TGTGCCAGCAGCTTAACACCGACAGATGAGCAGTTCTTC
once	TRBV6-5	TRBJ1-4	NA	CASSHYSVSMNEKLFF	TGTGCCAGCAGCCACTACTCGGTATCAATGAATGAAAAACTGTTTTTT
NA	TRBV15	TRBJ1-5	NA	CATSRGADQPQHF	TGTGCCACCAGCAGAGGGGCGGATCAGCCCCAGCATTTT
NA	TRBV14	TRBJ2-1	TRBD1	CASSQAGQGIYNEQFF	TGTGCCAGCAGCCAAGCGGGACAGGGGATCTACAATGAGCAGTTCTTC
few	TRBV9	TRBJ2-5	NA	CASSVDGTEQETQYF	TGTGCCAGCAGCGTAGATGGAACAGAACAAGAGACCCAGTACTTC
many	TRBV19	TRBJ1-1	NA	CASSINRNTEAFF	TGTGCCAGTAGTATAAATAGAAACACTGAAGCTTTCTTT